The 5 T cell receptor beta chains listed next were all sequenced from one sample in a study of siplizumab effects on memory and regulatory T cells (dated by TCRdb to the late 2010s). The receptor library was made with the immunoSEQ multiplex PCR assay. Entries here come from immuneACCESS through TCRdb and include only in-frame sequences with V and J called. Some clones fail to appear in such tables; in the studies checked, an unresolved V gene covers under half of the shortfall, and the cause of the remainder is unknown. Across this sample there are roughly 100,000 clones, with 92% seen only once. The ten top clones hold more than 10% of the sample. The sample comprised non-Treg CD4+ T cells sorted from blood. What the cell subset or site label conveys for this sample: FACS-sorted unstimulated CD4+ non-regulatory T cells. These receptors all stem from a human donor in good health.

CDR3 sequence: CASNSFPGSSYEQYF. CDR3 bases: TGTGCCAGTAACAGCTTCCCTGGGTCATCCTACGAGCAGTACTTC. The V and J genes are TRBV19 and TRBJ2-7; D is unresolved. CDR1 and CDR2 from the germline V gene are LNHDA and SQIVND (reference sequence). CDR3 size: 15 residues. V lost 7 bases and J 1 base, leaving 17 bases between the germline ends.

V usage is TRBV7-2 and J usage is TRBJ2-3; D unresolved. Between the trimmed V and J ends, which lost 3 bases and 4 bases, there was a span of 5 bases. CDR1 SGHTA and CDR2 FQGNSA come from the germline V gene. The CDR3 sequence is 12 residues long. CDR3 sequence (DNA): TGTGCCAGCAGCTTTCTTGCAGATACGCAGTATTTT. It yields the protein CASSFLADTQYF.

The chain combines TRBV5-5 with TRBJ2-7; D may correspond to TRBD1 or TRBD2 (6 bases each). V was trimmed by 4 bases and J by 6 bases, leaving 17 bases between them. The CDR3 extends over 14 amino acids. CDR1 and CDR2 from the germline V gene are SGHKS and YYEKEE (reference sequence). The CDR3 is CASSRDTGGVEQYF. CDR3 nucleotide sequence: TGTGCCAGCAGCAGGGACACTGGCGGGGTCGAGCAGTACTTC.

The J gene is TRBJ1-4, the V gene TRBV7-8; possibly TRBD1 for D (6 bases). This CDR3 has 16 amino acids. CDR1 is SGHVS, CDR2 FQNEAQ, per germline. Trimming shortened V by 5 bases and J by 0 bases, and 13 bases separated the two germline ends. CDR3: CASSVGQRATNEKLFF. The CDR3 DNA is TGTGCCAGCAGCGTGGGACAACGTGCAACTAATGAAAAACTGTTTTTT.

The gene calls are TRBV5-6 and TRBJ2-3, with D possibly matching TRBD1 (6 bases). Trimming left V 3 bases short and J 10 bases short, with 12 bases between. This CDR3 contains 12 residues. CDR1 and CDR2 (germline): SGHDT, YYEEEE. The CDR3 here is CASSSETGAQYF. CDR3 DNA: TGTGCCAGCAGCTCCGAGACAGGCGCGCAGTATTTT. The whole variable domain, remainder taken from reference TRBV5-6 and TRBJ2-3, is DAGVTQSPTHLIKTRGQQVTLRCSPKSGHDTVSWYQQALGQGPQFIFQYYEEEERQRGNFPDRFSGHQFPNYSSELNVNALLLGDSALYLCASSSETGAQYFGPGTRLTVL.